A selection of T cell receptor beta chains follows, all from one sample in a study of T cells in Graves' hyperthyroidism and ophthalmopathy. MiXCR, run by TCRdb on the multiplex PCR reads, gives a single entry per CDR3 protein. In the table there are about 760,000 distinct CDR3 sequences, 35% of which are singletons. Sequences were obtained from blood. Every receptor here comes from a woman aged 40 to 50 with Graves' hyperthyroidism. The CDR3 runs from the conserved cysteine through the conserved F or W. The D gene is left open where the match is weak. Expanded clones are given a class, and other clones once, few, many or no size at all.

clone size: many; D gene: .; V gene: TRBV20-1; CDR3 length: 14; J gene: TRBJ2-7; CDR3 DNA: TGCAGTGCCATGGTAGGAGGGCAAGGCGACGAGCAGTACTTC; CDR3 protein: CSAMVGGQGDEQYF
clone size: many; D gene: .; V gene: TRBV10-3; CDR3 length: 17; J gene: TRBJ1-5; CDR3 DNA: TGTGCCATCAGTGCGGGGGGCTCGGGCAATAGCAATCAGCCCCAGCATTTT; CDR3 protein: CAISAGGSGNSNQPQHF
clone size: .; D gene: .; V gene: TRBV15; CDR3 length: 12; J gene: TRBJ1-2; CDR3 DNA: TGTGCCACCTCCGGGACGGTGGAAGGCTACACCTTC; CDR3 protein: CATSGTVEGYTF
clone size: .; D gene: .; V gene: TRBV7-9; CDR3 length: 11; J gene: TRBJ2-5; CDR3 DNA: TGTTCCAGCAGTGTGGAGGGGGACCAGTACTTC; CDR3 protein: CSSSVEGDQYF
clone size: .; D gene: TRBD1; V gene: TRBV10-3; CDR3 length: 15; J gene: TRBJ2-5; CDR3 DNA: TGTGCCAGCATGACAGGGGGCGGCGGCGGAGAGACCCAGTACTTC; CDR3 protein: CASMTGGGGGETQYF
clone size: few; D gene: TRBD1; V gene: TRBV12-3/TRBV12-4; CDR3 length: 15; J gene: TRBJ2-7; CDR3 DNA: TGTGCCAGCAGCCCGCCGGGACAGTCTTTTTACGAGCAGTACTTC; CDR3 protein: CASSPPGQSFYEQYF
clone size: many; D gene: .; V gene: TRBV5-8; CDR3 length: 16; J gene: TRBJ1-6; CDR3 DNA: TGTGCCAGCAGCTTGGCAGGGGAAAGGATAGATTCACCCCTCCACTTT; CDR3 protein: CASSLAGERIDSPLHF
clone size: few; D gene: .; V gene: TRBV19; CDR3 length: 12; J gene: TRBJ1-2; CDR3 DNA: TGTGCCAGTAGTATTAGCACTTATGGCTACACCTTC; CDR3 protein: CASSISTYGYTF
clone size: .; D gene: TRBD2; V gene: TRBV4-3; CDR3 length: 17; J gene: TRBJ2-3; CDR3 DNA: TGCGCCAGCAGCCAAGATCGTAGCGGGAGGGACTCCCGTGCGCAGTATTTT; CDR3 protein: CASSQDRSGRDSRAQYF
clone size: few; D gene: .; V gene: TRBV6-5; CDR3 length: 14; J gene: TRBJ1-5; CDR3 DNA: TGTGCCAGCAGCCGCGAGGGGGTTAATCAGCCCCAGCATTTT; CDR3 protein: CASSREGVNQPQHF
clone size: few; D gene: .; V gene: TRBV12-3/TRBV12-4; CDR3 length: 12; J gene: TRBJ2-7; CDR3 DNA: TGTGCCAGCAGTTCTACCCGGGACGAGCAGTACTTC; CDR3 protein: CASSSTRDEQYF
clone size: few; D gene: .; V gene: TRBV12-3/TRBV12-4; CDR3 length: 13; J gene: TRBJ2-7; CDR3 DNA: TGTGCCAGCGTCCCAGGGGGGGGGATCGAGCAGTACTTC; CDR3 protein: CASVPGGGIEQYF
clone size: .; D gene: TRBD1; V gene: TRBV24-1; CDR3 length: 16; J gene: TRBJ2-6; CDR3 DNA: TGTGCCACCAGTGAGACAGGGGTCACTGGGGCCAACGTCCTGACTTTC; CDR3 protein: CATSETGVTGANVLTF
clone size: .; D gene: TRBD1; V gene: TRBV15; CDR3 length: 14; J gene: TRBJ1-1; CDR3 DNA: TGTGCCACCAGCAGAGAAGGACAGGGGACTGAAGCTTTCTTT; CDR3 protein: CATSREGQGTEAFF
clone size: many; D gene: TRBD1; V gene: TRBV12-3/TRBV12-4; CDR3 length: 12; J gene: TRBJ1-1; CDR3 DNA: TGTGCCAGCAGTGCTACAGGGGTCCTGGCTTTCTTT; CDR3 protein: CASSATGVLAFF
clone size: many; D gene: TRBD1; V gene: TRBV20-1; CDR3 length: 15; J gene: TRBJ2-5; CDR3 DNA: TGCAGTGCTTCCCCGCGACAGGGGCCGAGGGGGACCCAGTACTTC; CDR3 protein: CSASPRQGPRGTQYF
clone size: few; D gene: .; V gene: TRBV12-3/TRBV12-4; CDR3 length: 14; J gene: TRBJ1-5; CDR3 DNA: TGTGCCAGAGAGAAGGGGTCCCAGGATAGACCCCAGCATTTT; CDR3 protein: CAREKGSQDRPQHF
clone size: .; D gene: TRBD1; V gene: TRBV7-9; CDR3 length: 14; J gene: TRBJ2-7; CDR3 DNA: TGTGCCGGCAGCTACACAGGGGGCACCTACGAGCAGTACTTC; CDR3 protein: CAGSYTGGTYEQYF
clone size: many; D gene: .; V gene: TRBV4-3; CDR3 length: 17; J gene: TRBJ1-6; CDR3 DNA: TGCGCCAGCAGCCGGGTATCACAACGGGAGTATAATTCACCCCTCCACTTT; CDR3 protein: CASSRVSQREYNSPLHF
clone size: few; D gene: .; V gene: TRBV7-2; CDR3 length: 15; J gene: TRBJ1-4; CDR3 DNA: TGTGCCAGCAGCTCCCCGAGTAGGACCAATGAAAAACTGTTTTTT; CDR3 protein: CASSSPSRTNEKLFF
clone size: .; D gene: .; V gene: TRBV5-4; CDR3 length: 14; J gene: TRBJ1-1; CDR3 DNA: TGTGCCAGCAGCTCCTGGGACGTGGGCACTGAAGCTTTCTTT; CDR3 protein: CASSSWDVGTEAFF
clone size: few; D gene: .; V gene: TRBV12-3/TRBV12-4; CDR3 length: 14; J gene: TRBJ1-5; CDR3 DNA: TGTGCCAGCACTCATGGGGGGCGCAGGCAGCCCCAGCATTTT; CDR3 protein: CASTHGGRRQPQHF
clone size: many; D gene: .; V gene: TRBV6-6; CDR3 length: 11; J gene: TRBJ1-2; CDR3 DNA: TGTGCCACCTCCGTCCGCTATGGCTACACCTTC; CDR3 protein: CATSVRYGYTF